This T cell receptor beta chain was identified during a study of glioma-infiltrating T cells. This clonotype has ten or more counts. V was clipped by 8 bases and J by 8 bases, with 7 bases between them. The germline CDR1 and CDR2 sequences are SNHLY and FYNNEI. This CDR3 has 10 amino acids. The iRepertoire nested amplicon-rescue multiplex PCR amplified TCR alpha and beta CDR3s from RNA. TCRdb fed the multiplex PCR reads into MiXCR, producing one record per CDR3 protein. The sample includes about 180,000 distinct CDR3 sequences, around 42% of them seen just once. The chain combines TRBV2 with TRBJ2-1; D unresolved. This TCR was sampled from a human donor with low-grade glioma or glioblastoma, undergoing nonglioma brain surgery, or in good health (not recorded which). The sequenced sample consisted of glioma tissue, nonneoplastic brain tissue, or PBMCs (not recorded which). The DNA for the CDR3 is TGTGCCAGCCATTGGGATGAGCAGTTCTTC. This encodes CASHWDEQFF. Looking up the rest from reference TRBV2 and TRBJ2-1 gives the full variable domain: EPEVTQTPSHQVTQMGQEVILRCVPISNHLYFYWYRQILGQKVEFLVSFYNNEISEKSEIFDDQFSVERPDGSNFTLKIRSTKLEDSAMYFCASHWDEQFFGPGTRLTVL.